This T cell receptor (beta chain) is from a study of blood T cell repertoires in COVID-19. Across the whole study: From T cells, B-cell-depleted T cells, or PBMCs came the material, which was cDNA or gDNA.

TCRdb's table, derived via immunoSEQ multiplex PCR, lists solely in-frame clones and lacks some. The repertoire includes roughly 85,000 clones, just over 85% of them detected once, and 25% to 30% sits in the top ten. Germline V lookup: CDR1 SGHDT, CDR2 YYEEEE. The V segment lost 0 bases and the J segment 3 bases; nucleotides outside the gene matches: 3. The CDR3 is 15 residues long. This receptor was identified in a man aged 50 to 59 with active or convalescent COVID-19. The chain combines TRBV5-6 with TRBJ2-7; TRBD2 aligns across 10 bases. Sequenced input: peripheral blood. DNA of the CDR3: TGTGCCAGCAGCTTGGATCCTAGCGGGGGCTACGAGCAGTACTTC. Protein product: CASSLDPSGGYEQYF. The full variable domain, completed using reference TRBV5-6 and TRBJ2-7, is DAGVTQSPTHLIKTRGQQVTLRCSPKSGHDTVSWYQQALGQGPQFIFQYYEEEERQRGNFPDRFSGHQFPNYSSELNVNALLLGDSALYLCASSLDPSGGYEQYFGPGTRLTVT.